This T cell receptor beta chain was identified in a study of cytomegalovirus exposure and HLA in healthy donors. This clone was counted a single time. As yet, its antigen is unknown. The PCR used 60 Vbeta and 13 Jbeta primers. TCRdb's copy holds only in-frame clones and misses some; the assay was immunoSEQ multiplex PCR. The table lists 100,000 to 150,000 clones, about 80% of them singletons, with over 3% in the top ten. Study-level results: Reportedly, TCR beta sequences accurately predicted HLA-A and HLA-B alleles in most subjects. CMV serostatus was the only recorded immune exposure for donors.

This TCR was recovered from a woman aged 35 to 49 in good health and CMV-seronegative. Sequenced material: PBMCs.

The CDR3 bases are TGTGCCACCAGCAGAGACAGGGCGAACTTGGCACCCCTCCACTTT. Protein sequence: CATSRDRANLAPLHF. V is TRBV15 and J is TRBJ1-6, with TRBD1 as a possible D gene (5 bases). The germline CDR1 and CDR2 sequences are LNHNV and YYDKDF (reference sequence). Trimming pared 0 bases from V and 11 bases from J, leaving 14 bases between. This CDR3 has 15 amino acids.